This T cell receptor (beta chain) was recovered during a study of cytomegalovirus exposure and HLA in healthy donors. Study at large: In an early release, HLA-typed donors contributed some 88 million unique TCR sequences.

The PCR used 60 Vbeta and 13 Jbeta primers. Profiling relied on immunoSEQ multiplex PCR, and the TCRdb table lists in-frame clones only, not all of them. The sample lists approximately 110,000 clones; roughly 79% were seen once. Regarding the study as a whole: A later analysis showed that HLA-associated TCR beta chains had undergone more clonal expansion than equally common others.

The germline CDR1 and CDR2 sequences are SGHRS and YFSETQ. There are 15 residues in the CDR3. Deletions cut 0 bases from V and 0 bases from J, with 7 bases between. Comment on this clone: Its antigen is currently unknown.

The genes are TRBV5-1 and TRBJ2-4; no clear D. The sequencing sample was made of PBMCs. This receptor was taken from a man between 40 and 49 years old in good health and CMV-seronegative. The CDR3 sequence is CASSLATLAKNIQYF. The CDR3 nucleotides read TGCGCCAGCAGCTTGGCTACTTTAGCCAAAAACATTCAGTACTTC.